This record concerns one T cell receptor beta chain sequence. Original methodology: Estimation of nucleated cell counts was performed using reference gene primer amplification. Data came from immunoSEQ multiplex PCR; TCRdb stores just in-frame clones and leaves some out. The V and J calls and clone size come from that table; D and trimming were worked out from the DNA. The sample records about 170,000 clones, 60% to 85% being singletons. This entry belongs to a study of blood T cell repertoires in COVID-19. Study context: T cells, B-cell-depleted T cells, or PBMCs provided the cDNA or gDNA that served as material.

The V gene's germline CDR1 is MNHEY and CDR2 SVGAGI. With 6 bases removed from V and 3 bases from J, the gap between germline ends came to 15 bases. The CDR3 has 14 residues. The sample comprised peripheral blood. The TCR sequence derives from a man in his 70s with acute or convalescent COVID-19. The chain employs TRBV6-5 and TRBJ2-7; D call uncertain. The CDR3 reads CASSHRSASYEQYF. CDR3 nucleotides: TGTGCCAGCAGCCACAGATCCGCGAGCTACGAGCAGTACTTC.